The clone carrying this T cell receptor beta chain was observed a few times. Its antigen remains unidentified. The data derive from a study of T-cell reconstitution after alpha-beta-depleted transplantation in children. Study outcomes and limitations: Some patients showed high day-60 TCRbeta diversity, which derived from surviving recipient T cells and thymic progenitors. As was reported, about two months after transplant, alpha-beta T cells came from several hundred expanded graft clones. At the one-year point after transplant, T-cell counts and TCRbeta diversity were found to come mostly from T cells that had been newly produced.

Germline assignment: CDR1 SGDLS and CDR2 YYNGEE. J was trimmed by 5 bases and V by 3 bases; bases with no gene match: 5. This CDR3 region has 14 residues. The TCRbeta library was prepared with unique molecular identifiers. Via MiXCR, TCRdb re-called the PCR reads, giving one row per CDR3 protein. This table holds 300,000 to 400,000 distinct CDR3 sequences, roughly 16% found once. This receptor was identified in a male patient aged 2-15 years who had a stem cell transplant for acute lymphoblastic leukemia, so the T cells may come from the graft donor. The sample in question was PBMCs, mostly from graft donor cells, obtained 360 days after TCRalphabeta/CD19-depleted stem cell transplant. V gene TRBV9 combines with J gene TRBJ2-5, with 9 bases identical to TRBD1. The CDR3: CASSAQGAGETQYF. The CDR3 DNA reads TGTGCCAGCAGCGCACAGGGGGCGGGGGAGACCCAGTACTTC.